Given below is one T cell receptor (beta chain) in context. Its cognate antigen has yet to be identified. No base-level quality is on record; no much larger clone is a single base apart. Donors formed part of the validation cohort, which comprised about 130 subjects and was distinct from the first cohort of 666 subjects. The sample originates from a study of cytomegalovirus exposure and HLA in healthy donors (dated by TCRdb to 2015 to 2018). About the full investigation: According to a later analysis, one platform produced both the 120 validation repertoires and the 720 or so repertoires of the first cohort. The study aimed to test whether cataloging public T cell receptors could reveal signatures of past pathogen exposure. A separate validation cohort of roughly 130 different subjects was used in addition to the 666-subject first cohort. To predict cytomegalovirus infection status, the study brought together high-throughput TCR immunosequencing, statistical association of individual TCRs with disease status, and machine learning.

Library creation used the immunoSEQ multiplex PCR assay. The authors' pipeline ran thus. To diagnose cytomegalovirus status from the catalog of TCR beta chain sequences, a statistical classification framework was built. Not all clones reach the TCRdb copy of this immuneACCESS table, which keeps in-frame sequences only. Checked studies attribute under half of the gap to unresolved V genes and leave the rest unexplained. That table furnishes V, J and clone size, whereas the DNA furnished D and trimming. Recorded for this sample are hundreds of thousands of clones; around four fifths of them occurred a single time. The leading ten clones occupy about an eighth of the sample. Here is what the overall study found, with its caveats: A later analysis had no HLA typing for the validation cohort, so co-occurrence there was scored across all 110 or so repertoires. In vitro tests confirmed that a few of the cytomegalovirus-associated TCR beta chains recognize cytomegalovirus antigens. Most TCR sequences were observed very rarely across donors, whereas some public TCRs were present in many individuals. The study listed 150 to 200 TCR beta chains as associated with cytomegalovirus. In both the original and validation cohorts, the classifier was reported to diagnose cytomegalovirus status with high specificity and sensitivity. Of the cluster scores, approximately 95% were above 0 in a later analysis, which found that TCRs clustered in the first cohort also tended to co-occur in the 120 or so validation repertoires. The authors suggested that the approach could potentially be extended to other disease states and immunological phenotypes.

Specimen: PBMCs. The receptor was isolated from a woman in her twenties or thirties in good health and CMV-seropositive.

CDR3 region: CASGPHTTNEKLFF. Read as DNA, the sequence is TGTGCTAGTGGTCCTCATACAACTAATGAAAAACTGTTTTTT. This chain joins TRBV12-5 to TRBJ1-4, with the D segment identity uncertain. Including cysteine and phenylalanine, the CDR3 has 14 amino acids. Just the 42-base CDR3 DNA is kept, in frame starting at base 1. The CDR1 and CDR2 encoded by the germline V gene are LGHNT and FRNRAP. V loses 5 bases of germline sequence and J loses 0 bases, and the interval between the two ends is 7 bases.